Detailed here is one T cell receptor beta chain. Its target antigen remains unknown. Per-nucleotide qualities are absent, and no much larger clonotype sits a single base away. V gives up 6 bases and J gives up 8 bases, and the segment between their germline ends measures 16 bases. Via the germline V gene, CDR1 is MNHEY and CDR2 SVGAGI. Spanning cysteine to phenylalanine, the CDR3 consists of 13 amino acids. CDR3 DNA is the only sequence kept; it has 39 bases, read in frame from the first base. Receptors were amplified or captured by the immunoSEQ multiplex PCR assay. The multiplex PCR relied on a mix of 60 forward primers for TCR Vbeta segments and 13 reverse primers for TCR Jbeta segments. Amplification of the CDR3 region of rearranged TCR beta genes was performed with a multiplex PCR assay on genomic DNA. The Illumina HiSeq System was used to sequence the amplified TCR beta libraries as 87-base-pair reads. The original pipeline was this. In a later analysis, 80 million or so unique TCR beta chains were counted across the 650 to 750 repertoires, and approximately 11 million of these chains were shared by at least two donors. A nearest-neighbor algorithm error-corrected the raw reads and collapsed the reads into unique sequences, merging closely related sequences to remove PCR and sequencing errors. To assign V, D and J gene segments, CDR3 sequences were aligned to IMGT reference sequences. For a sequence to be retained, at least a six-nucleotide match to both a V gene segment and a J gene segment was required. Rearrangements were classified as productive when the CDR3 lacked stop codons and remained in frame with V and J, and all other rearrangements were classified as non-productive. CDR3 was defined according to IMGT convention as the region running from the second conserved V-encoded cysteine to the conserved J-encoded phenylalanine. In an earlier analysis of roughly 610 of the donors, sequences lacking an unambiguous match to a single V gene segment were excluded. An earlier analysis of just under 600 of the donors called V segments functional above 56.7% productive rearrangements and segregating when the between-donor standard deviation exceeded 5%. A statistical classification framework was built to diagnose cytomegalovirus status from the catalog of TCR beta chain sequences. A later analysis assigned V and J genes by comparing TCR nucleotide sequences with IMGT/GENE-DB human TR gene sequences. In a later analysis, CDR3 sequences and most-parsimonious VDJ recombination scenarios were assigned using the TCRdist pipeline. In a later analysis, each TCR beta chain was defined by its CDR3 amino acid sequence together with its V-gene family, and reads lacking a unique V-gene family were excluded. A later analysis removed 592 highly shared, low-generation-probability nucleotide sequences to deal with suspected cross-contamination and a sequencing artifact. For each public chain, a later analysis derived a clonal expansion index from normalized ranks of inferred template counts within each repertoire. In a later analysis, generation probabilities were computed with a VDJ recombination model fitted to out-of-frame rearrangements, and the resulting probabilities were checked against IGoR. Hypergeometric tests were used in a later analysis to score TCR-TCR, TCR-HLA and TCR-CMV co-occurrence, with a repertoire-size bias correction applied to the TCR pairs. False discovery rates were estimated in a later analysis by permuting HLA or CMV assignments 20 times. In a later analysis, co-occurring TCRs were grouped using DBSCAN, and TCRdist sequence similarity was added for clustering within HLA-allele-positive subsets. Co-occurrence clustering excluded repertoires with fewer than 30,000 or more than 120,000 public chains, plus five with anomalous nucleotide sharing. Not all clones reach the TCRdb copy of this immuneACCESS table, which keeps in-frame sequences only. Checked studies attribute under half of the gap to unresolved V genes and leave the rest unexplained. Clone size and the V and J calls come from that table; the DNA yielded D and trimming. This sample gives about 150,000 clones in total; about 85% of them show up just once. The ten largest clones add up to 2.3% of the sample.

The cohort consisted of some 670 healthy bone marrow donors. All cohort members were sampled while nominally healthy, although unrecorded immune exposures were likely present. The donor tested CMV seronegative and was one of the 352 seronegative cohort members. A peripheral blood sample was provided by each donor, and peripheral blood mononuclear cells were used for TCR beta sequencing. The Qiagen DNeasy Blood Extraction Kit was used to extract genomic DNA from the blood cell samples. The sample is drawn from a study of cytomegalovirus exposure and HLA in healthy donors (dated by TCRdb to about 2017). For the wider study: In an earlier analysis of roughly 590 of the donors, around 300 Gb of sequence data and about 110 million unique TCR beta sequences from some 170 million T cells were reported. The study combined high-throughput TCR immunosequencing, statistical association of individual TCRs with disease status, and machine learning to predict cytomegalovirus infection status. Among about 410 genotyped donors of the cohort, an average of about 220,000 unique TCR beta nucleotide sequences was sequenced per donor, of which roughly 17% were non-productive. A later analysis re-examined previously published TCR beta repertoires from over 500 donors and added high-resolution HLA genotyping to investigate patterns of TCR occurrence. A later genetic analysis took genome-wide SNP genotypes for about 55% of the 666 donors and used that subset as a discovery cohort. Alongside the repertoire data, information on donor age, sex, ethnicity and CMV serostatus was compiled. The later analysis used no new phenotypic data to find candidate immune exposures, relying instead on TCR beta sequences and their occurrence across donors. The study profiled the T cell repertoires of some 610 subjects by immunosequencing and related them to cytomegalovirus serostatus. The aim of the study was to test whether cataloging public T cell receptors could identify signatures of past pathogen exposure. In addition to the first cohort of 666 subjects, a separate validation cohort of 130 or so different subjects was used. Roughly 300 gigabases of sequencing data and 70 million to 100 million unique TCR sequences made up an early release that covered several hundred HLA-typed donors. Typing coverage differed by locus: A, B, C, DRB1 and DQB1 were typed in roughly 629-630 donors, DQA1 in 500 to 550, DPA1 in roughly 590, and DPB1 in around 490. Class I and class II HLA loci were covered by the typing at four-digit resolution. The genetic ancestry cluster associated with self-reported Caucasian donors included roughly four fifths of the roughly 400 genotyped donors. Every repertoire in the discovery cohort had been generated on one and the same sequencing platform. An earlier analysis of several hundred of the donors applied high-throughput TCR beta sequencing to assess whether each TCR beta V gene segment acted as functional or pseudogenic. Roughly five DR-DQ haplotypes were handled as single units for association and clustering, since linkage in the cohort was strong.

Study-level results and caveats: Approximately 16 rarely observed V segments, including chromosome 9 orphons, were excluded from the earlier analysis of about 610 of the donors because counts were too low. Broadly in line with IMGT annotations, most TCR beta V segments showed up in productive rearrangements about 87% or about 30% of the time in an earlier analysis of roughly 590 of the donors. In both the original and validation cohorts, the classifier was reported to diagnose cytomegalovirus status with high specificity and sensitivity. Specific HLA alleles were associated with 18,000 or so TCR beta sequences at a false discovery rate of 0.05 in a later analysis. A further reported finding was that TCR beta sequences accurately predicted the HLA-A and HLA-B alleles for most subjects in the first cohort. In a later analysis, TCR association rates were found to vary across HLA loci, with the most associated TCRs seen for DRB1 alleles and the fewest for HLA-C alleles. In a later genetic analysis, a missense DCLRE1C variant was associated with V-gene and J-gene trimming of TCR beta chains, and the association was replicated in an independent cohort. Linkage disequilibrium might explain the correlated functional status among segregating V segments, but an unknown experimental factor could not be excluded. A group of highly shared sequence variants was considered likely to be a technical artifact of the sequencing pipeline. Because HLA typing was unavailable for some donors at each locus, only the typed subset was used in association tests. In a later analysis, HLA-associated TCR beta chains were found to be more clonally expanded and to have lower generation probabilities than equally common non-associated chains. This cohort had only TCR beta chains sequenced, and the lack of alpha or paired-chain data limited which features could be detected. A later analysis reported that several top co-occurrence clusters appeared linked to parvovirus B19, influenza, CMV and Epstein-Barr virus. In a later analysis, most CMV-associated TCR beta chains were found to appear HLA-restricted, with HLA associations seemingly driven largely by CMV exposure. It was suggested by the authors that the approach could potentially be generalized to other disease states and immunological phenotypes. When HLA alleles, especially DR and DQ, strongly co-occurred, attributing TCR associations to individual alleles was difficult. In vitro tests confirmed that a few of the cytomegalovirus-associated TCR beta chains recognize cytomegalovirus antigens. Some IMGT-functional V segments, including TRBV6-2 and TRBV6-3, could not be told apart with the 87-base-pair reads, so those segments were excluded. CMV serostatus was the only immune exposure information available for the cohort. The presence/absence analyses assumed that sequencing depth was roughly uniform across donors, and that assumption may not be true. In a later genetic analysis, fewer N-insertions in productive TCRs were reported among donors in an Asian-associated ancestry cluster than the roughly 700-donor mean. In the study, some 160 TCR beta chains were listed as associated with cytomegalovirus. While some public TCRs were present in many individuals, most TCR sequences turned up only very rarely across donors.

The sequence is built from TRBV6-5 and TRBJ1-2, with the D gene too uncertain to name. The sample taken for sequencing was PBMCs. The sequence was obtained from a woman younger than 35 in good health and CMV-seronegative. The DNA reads TGTGCCAGCAGGGGAACGGGAATAGGCGGCTACACCTTC. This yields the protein CASRGTGIGGYTF.